Each of the 17 T cell receptor beta chains below was sequenced from the same sample in a study of tumor and adjacent non-tumor tissue in lung cancer. The library came from three nested PCR rounds adapted from ARM-PCR protocols. TCRdb called the multiplex PCR reads again in MiXCR, with one record for every CDR3 protein. The data contain more than 75,000 distinct CDR3 sequences, 80% of them seen just once; the ten biggest clones take up around 30%. RNA was extracted from bulk tissue without any cell sorting. The normal lung tissue was taken more than 3 cm from the tumor edge. The sequenced material came from distant non-tumor lung tissue. Source of these receptors: a man in his fifties or sixties with small cell lung cancer.

On this clonotype: One base away lies a much larger clone, so this may be a sequencing read error. DNA of the CDR3: TGTGCCAGCAGCGGTGGGTCCGAGGAGCTGTTTTTT. Its translation: CASSGGSEELFF. The chain joins TRBV13 to TRBJ2-2, with D unclear. Germline V gene data show CDR1 as PRHDT and CDR2 as FYEKMQ (reference sequence). Trimming took off 5 bases at V and 10 bases at J, with 11 bases between the two ends. This CDR3 region has 12 residues.

There are many counts of this clonotype. The J gene is TRBJ2-1, the V gene TRBV6-5, with D possibly TRBD2 on 6 matching bases. Per the germline V gene, CDR1 is MNHEY and CDR2 is SVGAGI. V gave up 4 bases and J gave up 0 bases, with 7 bases separating them. This CDR3 comprises 14 residues. The CDR3 reads CASSSGDSYNEQFF. The CDR3 DNA sequence: TGTGCCAGCAGTTCGGGGGACTCCTACAATGAGCAGTTCTTC.

A note on this clonotype: At one end, the junction sequence differs from germline, possibly due to a read error. This chain uses TRBV6-5 with TRBJ2-3; 8 bases match TRBD1. The CDR3 has 16 amino acids. The germline V gene has CDR1 MNHEY and CDR2 SVGAGI. The CDR3, as DNA: TGTGCCAGCAGTTACTGGGGACAGGCGGACATAGATATGCAGTATTTT. As protein: CASSYWGQADIDMQYF.

A remark on this clonotype: One junction end does not reproduce the germline sequence, and a read error may be involved. CDR3 protein: CSVDLADNPYNEHIF. The CDR3 region has the DNA TGCAGCGTTGATTTAGCGGACAATCCCTACAATGAGCATATCTTC. The V and J genes are TRBV29-1 and TRBJ2-1; TRBD2 is a possible D gene (6 bases). CDR1 is SQVTM and CDR2 is ANQGSEA in the germline V gene. The CDR3 is 15 amino acids.

In regard to this clonotype: Compared with germline, one end of the junction differs, possibly owing to a read error. The gene calls are TRBV12-3 or TRBV12-4 and TRBJ2-5, with D possibly matching TRBD2 (5 bases). CDR3 length equals 13 residues. As DNA, the CDR3 is TGCGCCAGCAGTTTAATGGAGGAAGAGACCCAGTACTTC. Its translation is CASSLMEEETQYF.

Remarks on this clonotype: The junction does not match germline at one end; this may be a read error. This chain connects TRBV12-3 or TRBV12-4 to TRBJ2-5; D is perhaps TRBD1 or TRBD2 (6 bases each). This CDR3 region has 17 residues. The CDR3 protein is CVSSAPTRGVGGETQNF. Written as DNA, the CDR3 is TGTGTCAGCAGTGCCCCCACGAGGGGGGTGGGTGGCGAAACCCAGAACTTC.

With respect to this clonotype: The CDR3 does not close with the conserved phenylalanine or tryptophan, likely indicating a read error. This chain joins TRBV6-1 and TRBJ2-1; TRBD2 agrees at 7 bases. J was trimmed by 4 bases and V by 10 bases; bases with no gene match: 16. This CDR3 contains 16 residues. CDR1 is MNHNS, CDR2 SASEGT, per germline. Here the CDR3 reads CANSFHREDAYNEQFI. For the CDR3, the DNA is TGTGCCAACAGCTTTCATCGGGAGGATGCTTACAATGAGCAGTTCATC.

Turning to this clonotype: At one boundary the junction diverges from the germline segment, which might be a read error. This rearrangement joins TRBV5-1 to TRBJ1-6, with 7 bases matching TRBD1. The CDR3 is made up of 16 amino acids. Looked up from germline, CDR1 is SGHRS and CDR2 is YFSETQ. Here the CDR3 DNA reads TGCGCCAGGAGCTTAAAGGCACAGGGGTCGAATTCACCCCTCCACTTT. This encodes CARSLKAQGSNSPLHF.

The V call is TRBV5-6, the J call TRBJ2-2; a possible D gene is TRBD2 (6 bases). The CDR3 spans 20 residues. Trimming cost V 3 bases and J 1 base, with 25 bases left between them. In germline, CDR1 is SGHDT, CDR2 YYEEEE. CDR3 DNA: TGTGCCAGCAGCTGGGGGAACTCATCGGCGGGGCTTTGGAACACCGGGGAGCTGTTTTTT. As protein: CASSWGNSSAGLWNTGELFF.

On this clonotype itself: Likely a read error: the CDR3 ends without its conserved phenylalanine or tryptophan. The DNA is omitted, as the CDR3 cannot be located on it reliably, and the CDR3 follows TCRdb's listing. This chain links TRBV11-2 with TRBJ2-1. Per germline, CDR1 SGHAT and CDR2 FQNNGV. The CDR3 is 13 amino acids in total, end residues counted. The CDR3 spells CASSLEATGLKIL.

The gene calls are TRBV29-1 and TRBJ1-1, with D possibly matching TRBD1 (5 bases). This CDR3 has 13 residues. The germline gives CDR1 SQVTM, CDR2 ANQGSEA. Trimming removed 6 bases from V and 13 bases from J, with 24 bases in between. CDR3 region: CSVSTAMNTGVFF. The DNA for the CDR3 is TGCAGCGTCTCGACAGCCATGAACACTGGAGTTTTCTTT.

The chain carries TRBV6-2 or TRBV6-3 and TRBJ2-7; D unresolved. V was shortened by 7 bases and J by 4 bases, with 20 bases between the two germline ends. Germline V gene sequence: CDR1 MNHEY, CDR2 SVGEGT. This CDR3 spans 15 amino acids. The CDR3 region is CASNSLDRTAYEQYF. CDR3 bases: TGTGCCAGCAATTCCTTAGACCGTACGGCGTACGAGCAGTACTTC.

Turning to this clonotype: Its ends do not fully match the called genes, so a read error is possible. This chain connects TRBV4-1 to TRBJ1-2; maybe TRBD1 (6 bases). Germline assignment: CDR1 MGHRA and CDR2 YSYEKL. This CDR3 region has 14 residues. CDR3 nucleotide sequence: TGCGGCAGCAACCTTAGGGCAGGGGTAGGCGGCTACACCTTC. This encodes CGSNLRAGVGGYTF.

Comment on this clonotype: This CDR3 fails to terminate in the conserved phenylalanine or tryptophan, so it likely reflects a read error. This rearrangement joins TRBV11-2 to TRBJ2-7; 8 bases align to TRBD2. CDR3 length: 14 amino acids. The germline V gene has CDR1 SGHAT and CDR2 FQNNGV. Unmatched junction bases numbered 10, after V lost 6 bases and J lost 6 bases. Here the CDR3 DNA reads TGTGCCAGCAGAGTAGCGGGACACGGGTCCGAGCAGTACTTA. Protein: CASRVAGHGSEQYL.

In regard to this clonotype: The junction departs from the called germline gene at one end, perhaps through a read error. V and J are TRBV11-3 and TRBJ2-1, with 9 bases matching TRBD2. This CDR3 is 15 amino acids long. Per the germline V gene, CDR1 is SGHNT and CDR2 is YENEEA. In nucleotides, the CDR3 is TGTGCCAGCAGCCCTAGCGGGATAACCTACAATGAGCAGCTCTTC. This encodes CASSPSGITYNEQLF.

Only a few counts were recorded for this clonotype. The final CDR3 position lacks the conserved phenylalanine or tryptophan, pointing to a likely read error. The chain links TRBV13 to TRBJ1-6; D is undetermined. The CDR3 is 17 amino acids. The germline gives CDR1 PRHDT, CDR2 FYEKMQ (reference sequence). The CDR3 nucleotides are TGTGCCAGTAGCCAAAACGACGGAAGCTCCTATAATTCATCCCTCCACTCT. Translated, it gives CASSQNDGSSYNSSLHS.

In regard to this clonotype: One end of the junction is discordant with germline, which a read error may explain. The chain employs TRBV20-1 and TRBJ2-2, with 8 bases matching TRBD2. The germline CDR1 and CDR2 sequences are DFQATT and SNEGSKA (reference sequence). The CDR3 loop spans 15 amino acids. The CDR3 is CSASRAGGAVGGLFF. The CDR3 coding sequence is TGTAGTGCTAGCAGGGCGGGAGGTGCGGTAGGAGGGCTGTTTTTT.